Below, 8 T cell receptor beta chains from the same sample are listed, as sequenced in a study of T cells in Graves' hyperthyroidism and ophthalmopathy. Template material for amplifying TCR beta CDR3 regions consisted of RNA transcripts. In the first-round RT-PCR of the TCR CDR3, the HTBI primer set was used. Using its own MiXCR run on the multiplex PCR reads, TCRdb lists one record per CDR3 protein. The table shows around 600,000 distinct CDR3 sequences, with approximately 15% occurring only once. Material: blood. These receptors came from a middle-aged woman with Graves' ophthalmopathy.

This clonotype was found many times. The rearrangement links TRBV3-1 to TRBJ2-7; unclear D gene. CDR1 and CDR2 (germline): LGHDT, YNNKEL (reference sequence). Between the trimmed V and J ends, which lost 1 base and 2 bases, there was a span of 6 bases. The CDR3 spans 13 residues. CDR3 DNA: TGTGCCAGCAGCCAAGGTCTCCCCTACGAGCAGTACTTC. This codes for CASSQGLPYEQYF.

This clonotype was counted a few times. The V and J genes are TRBV25-1 and TRBJ2-7; D might be TRBD2 (5 bases). Looked up from germline, CDR1 is MGHDK and CDR2 is SYGVNS. The CDR3 has 13 residues. The ends were cut back, 8 bases at V and 5 bases at J, with 16 bases in the middle. This CDR3 is CASSRTGKDEQYF. The CDR3 DNA reads TGTGCCAGCTCTAGAACGGGAAAGGACGAGCAGTACTTC.

The V call is TRBV9, the J call TRBJ2-2; 7 nucleotides align to TRBD1. V was pared by 6 bases and J by 7 bases, with 6 bases of the junction left unmatched. CDR1 and CDR2 from the germline V gene are SGDLS and YYNGEE. The CDR3 runs 13 residues. This CDR3 is CASMRGLGGELFF. Written as DNA, the CDR3 is TGTGCCAGCATGAGGGGGCTAGGCGGGGAGCTGTTTTTT.

With respect to this clonotype: Just one base apart from a much larger clone, this may be a read error. V usage is TRBV18 and J usage is TRBJ2-6; weak D call: TRBD1 (5 bases). Germline loops: CDR1 KGHSH, CDR2 LQKENI. This CDR3 has 18 residues. V lost 3 bases to trimming and J lost 0 bases, with 15 bases between them. The CDR3 region is CASSPQGAADSGANVLTF. The DNA of the CDR3 is TGTGCCAGCTCACCTCAGGGCGCGGCGGACTCTGGGGCCAACGTCCTGACTTTC. The full variable domain, in which reference TRBV18 and TRBJ2-6 provide the parts outside the CDR3, is NAGVMQNPRHLVRRRGQEARLRCSPMKGHSHVYWYRQLPEEGLKFMVYLQKENIIDESGMPKERFSAEFPKEGPSILRIQQVVRGDSAAYFCASSPQGAADSGANVLTFGAGSRLTVL.

This clonotype has a count of ten or more. The rearrangement uses TRBV5-1 and TRBJ1-5; no firm D call. Germline lookup yields CDR1 SGHRS and CDR2 YFSETQ. Trimming took 0 bases from V and 6 from J, leaving 13 bases between them. This CDR3 is 15 amino acids long. The CDR3 sequence is CASSLDGSAGQPQHF. As DNA, the CDR3 is TGCGCCAGCAGCTTGGACGGGTCAGCGGGTCAGCCCCAGCATTTT.

The chain links TRBV11-2 to TRBJ1-2, with D maybe TRBD1 (6 bases). The V gene lost 5 bases and the J gene lost 8 bases, with 15 bases spanning the gap. The CDR3 is made up of 13 amino acids. Looked up from germline, CDR1 is SGHAT and CDR2 is FQNNGV. The CDR3 DNA reads TGTGCCAGCAGCCGACAGGCGATGGGCGGCTACACCTTC. This translates into CASSRQAMGGYTF.

The CDR3 DNA is TGTGCCAGTCATAAGGGGGCATATAATTCACCCCTCCACTTT. Encoded protein: CASHKGAYNSPLHF. The rearrangement joins TRBV19 to TRBJ1-6; 7 nucleotides line up with TRBD1. Losses at the gene ends were 8 bases for V and 4 bases for J; bases not matched to a gene: 5. CDR3 length: 14 amino acids. The germline V gene encodes CDR1 LNHDA and CDR2 SQIVND (reference sequence).

This clonotype was recorded a few times. The chain recombines TRBV10-2 with TRBJ1-5, with D possibly matching TRBD1 (5 bases). Trimming took 2 bases from V and 4 from J, leaving 15 bases between them. Germline CDR1 and CDR2: WSHSY and SAAADI. The CDR3 has 16 amino acids. CDR3 bases: TGCGCCAGCAGTGAGCGGGGGGGGACTGTGAATCAGCCCCAGCATTTT. It translates to CASSERGGTVNQPQHF.